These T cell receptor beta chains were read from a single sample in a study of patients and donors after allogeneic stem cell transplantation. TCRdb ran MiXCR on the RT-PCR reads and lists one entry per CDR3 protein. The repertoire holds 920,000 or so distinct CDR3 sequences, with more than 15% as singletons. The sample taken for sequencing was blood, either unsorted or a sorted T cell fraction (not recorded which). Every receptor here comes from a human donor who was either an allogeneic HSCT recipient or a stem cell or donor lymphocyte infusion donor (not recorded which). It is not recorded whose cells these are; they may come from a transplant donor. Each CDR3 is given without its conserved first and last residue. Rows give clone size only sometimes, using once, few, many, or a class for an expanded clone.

cdr3_aa: ASSAGTFETQY; clone_size: NA; j_call: TRBJ2-5; v_call: TRBV5-6
cdr3_aa: ASSLLNKEPSYNEQF; clone_size: many; j_call: TRBJ2-1; v_call: TRBV12-3/TRBV12-4
cdr3_aa: ASSLALENTEAF; clone_size: NA; j_call: TRBJ1-1; v_call: TRBV7-9
cdr3_aa: ASSPSPGQGGYEQF; clone_size: NA; j_call: TRBJ2-1; v_call: TRBV28
cdr3_aa: ASSQDQGQRNQPQH; clone_size: NA; j_call: TRBJ1-5; v_call: TRBV4-2
cdr3_aa: ASSQDSSPTGGYT; clone_size: few; j_call: TRBJ1-2; v_call: TRBV4-3
cdr3_aa: SARDPGLAGAYNEQF; clone_size: NA; j_call: TRBJ2-1; v_call: TRBV20-1
cdr3_aa: ASSHRQMGTEAF; clone_size: NA; j_call: TRBJ1-1; v_call: TRBV7-2
cdr3_aa: SASLRGHNEQF; clone_size: few; j_call: TRBJ2-1; v_call: TRBV20-1
cdr3_aa: ASSLAALSTEAF; clone_size: NA; j_call: TRBJ1-1; v_call: TRBV7-6
cdr3_aa: AWSADFAGTVGQPQH; clone_size: NA; j_call: TRBJ1-5; v_call: TRBV30
cdr3_aa: ASSVLVRGPDTIY; clone_size: many; j_call: TRBJ1-3; v_call: TRBV12-3/TRBV12-4
cdr3_aa: SASQLAGEQY; clone_size: NA; j_call: TRBJ2-7; v_call: TRBV20-1
cdr3_aa: ASSSDRYEQF; clone_size: few; j_call: TRBJ2-1; v_call: TRBV13
cdr3_aa: ASSFQGRANVLT; clone_size: NA; j_call: TRBJ2-6; v_call: TRBV27
cdr3_aa: ASSTGSNQPQH; clone_size: many; j_call: TRBJ1-5; v_call: TRBV6-2/TRBV6-3